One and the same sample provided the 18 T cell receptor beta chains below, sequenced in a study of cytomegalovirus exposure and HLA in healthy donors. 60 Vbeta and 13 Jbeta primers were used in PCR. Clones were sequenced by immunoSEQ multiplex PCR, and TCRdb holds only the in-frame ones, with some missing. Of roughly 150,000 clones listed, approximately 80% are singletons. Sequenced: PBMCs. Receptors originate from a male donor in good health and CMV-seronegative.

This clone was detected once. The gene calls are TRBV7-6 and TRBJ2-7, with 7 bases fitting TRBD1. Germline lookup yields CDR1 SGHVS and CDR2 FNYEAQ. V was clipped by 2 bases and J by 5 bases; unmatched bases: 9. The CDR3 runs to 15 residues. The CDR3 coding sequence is TGTGCCAGCAGCTTAACCTCAGACAGGGTCGACGAGCAGTACTTC. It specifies CASSLTSDRVDEQYF.

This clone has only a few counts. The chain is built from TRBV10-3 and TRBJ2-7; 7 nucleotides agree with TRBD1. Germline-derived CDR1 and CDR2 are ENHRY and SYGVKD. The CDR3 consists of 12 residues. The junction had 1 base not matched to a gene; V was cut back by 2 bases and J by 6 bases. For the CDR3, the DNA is TGTGCCATCAGTGAGACAGGGGTCGAGCAGTACTTC. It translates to CAISETGVEQYF.

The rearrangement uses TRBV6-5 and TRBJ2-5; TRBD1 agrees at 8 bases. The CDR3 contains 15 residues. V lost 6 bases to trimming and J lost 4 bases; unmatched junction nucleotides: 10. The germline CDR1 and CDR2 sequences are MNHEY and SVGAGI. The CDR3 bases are TGTGCCAGCAGCCCCGGACAGGGATTGGGAGAGACCCAGTACTTC. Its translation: CASSPGQGLGETQYF.

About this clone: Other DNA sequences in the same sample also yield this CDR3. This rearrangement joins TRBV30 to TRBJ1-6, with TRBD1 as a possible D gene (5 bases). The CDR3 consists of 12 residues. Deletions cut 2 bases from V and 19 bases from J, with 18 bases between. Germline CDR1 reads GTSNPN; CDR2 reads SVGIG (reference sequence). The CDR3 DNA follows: TGTGCCTGGAGTTTTTTCCCCGGGACTAAACACTTT. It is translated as CAWSFFPGTKHF.

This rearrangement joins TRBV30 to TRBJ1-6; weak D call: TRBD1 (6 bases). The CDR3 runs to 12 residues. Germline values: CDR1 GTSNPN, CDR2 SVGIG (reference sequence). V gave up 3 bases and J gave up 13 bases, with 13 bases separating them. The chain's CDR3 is CAWRRDTCPLHF. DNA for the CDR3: TGTGCCTGGAGAAGGGACACCTGTCCCCTCCACTTT. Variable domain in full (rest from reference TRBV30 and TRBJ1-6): SQTIHQWPATLVQPVGSPLSLECTVEGTSNPNLYWYRQAAGRGLQLLFYSVGIGQISSEVPQNLSASRPQDRQFILSSKKLLLSDSGFYLCAWRRDTCPLHFGNGTRLTVT.

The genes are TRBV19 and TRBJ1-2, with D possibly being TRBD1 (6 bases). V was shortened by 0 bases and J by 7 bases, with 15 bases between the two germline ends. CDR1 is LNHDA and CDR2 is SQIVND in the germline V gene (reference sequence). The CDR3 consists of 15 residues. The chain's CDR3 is CASSIDPTGFAGYTF. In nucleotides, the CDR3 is TGTGCCAGTAGTATAGACCCTACAGGGTTTGCTGGCTACACCTTC.

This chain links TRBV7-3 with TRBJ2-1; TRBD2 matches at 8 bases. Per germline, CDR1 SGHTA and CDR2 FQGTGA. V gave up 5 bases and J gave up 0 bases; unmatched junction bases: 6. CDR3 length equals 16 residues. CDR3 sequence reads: CASSRAGTSSYNEQFF. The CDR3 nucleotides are TGTGCCAGCAGCCGGGCCGGGACTAGCTCCTACAATGAGCAGTTCTTC.

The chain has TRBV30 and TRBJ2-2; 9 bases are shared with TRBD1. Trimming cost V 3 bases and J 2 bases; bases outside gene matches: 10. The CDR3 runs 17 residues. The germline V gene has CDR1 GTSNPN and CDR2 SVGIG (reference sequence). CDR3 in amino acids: CAWRPGGQGYNTGELFF. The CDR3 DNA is TGTGCCTGGAGGCCCGGGGGACAGGGTTATAACACCGGGGAGCTGTTTTTT.

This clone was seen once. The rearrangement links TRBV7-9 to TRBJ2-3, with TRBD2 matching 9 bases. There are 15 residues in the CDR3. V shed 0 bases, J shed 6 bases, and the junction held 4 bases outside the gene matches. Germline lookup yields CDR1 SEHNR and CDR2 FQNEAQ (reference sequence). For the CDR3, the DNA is TGTGCCAGCAGCTTAGCTAGCGGGAGACCCGATACGCAGTATTTT. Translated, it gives CASSLASGRPDTQYF.

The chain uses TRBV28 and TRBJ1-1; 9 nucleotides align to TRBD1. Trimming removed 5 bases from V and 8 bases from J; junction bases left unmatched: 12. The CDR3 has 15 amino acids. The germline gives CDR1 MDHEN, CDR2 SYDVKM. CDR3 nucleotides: TGTGCCAGCAGTCCTAGGGACAGGGCAGCTTCAGAAGCTTTCTTT. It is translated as CASSPRDRAASEAFF.

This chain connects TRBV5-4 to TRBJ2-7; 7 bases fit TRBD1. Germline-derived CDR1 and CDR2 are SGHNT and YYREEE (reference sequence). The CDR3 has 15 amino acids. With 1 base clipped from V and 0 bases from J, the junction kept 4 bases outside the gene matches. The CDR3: CASSLRQGLSYEQYF. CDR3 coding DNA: TGTGCCAGCAGCTTGAGACAGGGCCTCTCCTACGAGCAGTACTTC.

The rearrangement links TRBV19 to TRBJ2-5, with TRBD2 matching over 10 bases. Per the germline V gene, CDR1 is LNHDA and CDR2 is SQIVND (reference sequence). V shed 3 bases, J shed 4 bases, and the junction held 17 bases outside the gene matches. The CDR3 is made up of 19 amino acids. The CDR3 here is CASSIGLAGALGQPETQYF. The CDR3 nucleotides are TGTGCCAGTAGTATCGGGCTAGCGGGAGCCTTAGGACAACCAGAGACCCAGTACTTC.

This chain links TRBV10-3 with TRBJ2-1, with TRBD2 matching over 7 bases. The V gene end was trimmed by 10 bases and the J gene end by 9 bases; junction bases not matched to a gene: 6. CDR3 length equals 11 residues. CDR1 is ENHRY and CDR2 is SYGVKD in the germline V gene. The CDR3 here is CATEAGSEQFF. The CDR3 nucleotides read TGTGCCACCGAAGCGGGAAGTGAGCAGTTCTTC.

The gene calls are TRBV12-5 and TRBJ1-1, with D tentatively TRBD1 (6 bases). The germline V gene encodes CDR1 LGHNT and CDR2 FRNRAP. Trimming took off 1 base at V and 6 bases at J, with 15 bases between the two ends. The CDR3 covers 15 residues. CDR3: CASGLEGGARPEAFF. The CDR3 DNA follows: TGTGCTAGTGGTTTGGAAGGGGGGGCGCGACCTGAAGCTTTCTTT.

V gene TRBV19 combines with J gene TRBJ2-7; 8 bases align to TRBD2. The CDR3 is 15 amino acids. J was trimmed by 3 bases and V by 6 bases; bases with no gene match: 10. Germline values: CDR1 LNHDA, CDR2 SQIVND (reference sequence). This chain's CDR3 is CASSGGDLNIYEQYF. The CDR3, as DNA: TGTGCCAGTAGCGGGGGGGACTTAAATATCTACGAGCAGTACTTC.

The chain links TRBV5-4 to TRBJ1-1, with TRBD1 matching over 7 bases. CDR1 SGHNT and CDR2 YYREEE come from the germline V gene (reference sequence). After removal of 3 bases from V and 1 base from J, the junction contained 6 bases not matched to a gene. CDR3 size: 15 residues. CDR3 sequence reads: CASSYPGQTNTEAFF. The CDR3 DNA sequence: TGTGCCAGCAGCTATCCGGGACAGACGAACACTGAAGCTTTCTTT.

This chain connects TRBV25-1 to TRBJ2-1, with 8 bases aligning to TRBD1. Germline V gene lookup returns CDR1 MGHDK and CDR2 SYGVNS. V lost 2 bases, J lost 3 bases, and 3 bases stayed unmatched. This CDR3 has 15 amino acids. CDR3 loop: CASSERTGIYNEQFF. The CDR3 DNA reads TGTGCCAGCAGTGAAAGGACAGGGATCTACAATGAGCAGTTCTTC. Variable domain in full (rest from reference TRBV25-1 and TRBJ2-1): EADIYQTPRYLVIGTGKKITLECSQTMGHDKMYWYQQDPGMELHLIHYSYGVNSTEKGDLSSESTVSRIRTEHFPLTLESARPSHTSQYLCASSERTGIYNEQFFGPGTRLTVL.

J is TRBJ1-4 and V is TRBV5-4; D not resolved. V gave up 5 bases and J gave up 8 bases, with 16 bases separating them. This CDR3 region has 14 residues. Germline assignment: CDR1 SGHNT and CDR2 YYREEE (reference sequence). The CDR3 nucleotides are TGTGCCAGCAGTTTTTTCGACCCGGGAGAAAAACTGTTTTTT. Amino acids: CASSFFDPGEKLFF. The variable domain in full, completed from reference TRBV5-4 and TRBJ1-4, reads ETGVTQSPTHLIKTRGQQVTLRCSSQSGHNTVSWYQQALGQGPQFIFQYYREEENGRGNFPPRFSGLQFPNYSSELNVNALELDDSALYLCASSFFDPGEKLFFGSGTQLSVL.